Below are 23 T cell receptor beta chains sequenced from a single sample in a study of OX40 agonist ivuxolimab in advanced cancers. Sequencing used immunoSEQ multiplex PCR; TCRdb keeps in-frame clones, though not all of them. The top ten clones hold less than 15% of a sample with approximately 77,000 clones, around 90% of them seen once. The material was CD4+ or CD8+ T cells sorted from blood, obtained in a trial of the OX40 agonist ivuxolimab. Source of these receptors: an adult with an advanced solid tumor such as melanoma, head and neck, liver or kidney cancer.

CDR3 nucleotides: TGTGCCAGCAGTCTACAGGGATCCAACACTGAAGCTTTCTTT. This sequence encodes CASSLQGSNTEAFF. V is TRBV27 and J is TRBJ1-1, with a possible D match to TRBD1 (6 bases). CDR1 and CDR2 (germline): MNHEY, SMNVEV (reference sequence). Trimming took 5 bases from V and 2 from J, leaving 12 bases between them. This CDR3 is built from 14 residues.

This clone has only one observation. The gene calls are TRBV7-6 and TRBJ2-1; 8 bases line up with TRBD2. The junction had 8 bases not matched to a gene; V was cut back by 8 bases and J by 2 bases. Germline CDR1 reads SGHVS; CDR2 reads FNYEAQ. There are 15 residues in the CDR3. CDR3 in amino acids: CASGERESPYNEQFF. DNA of the CDR3: TGTGCCAGCGGTGAGCGGGAGAGCCCCTACAATGAGCAGTTCTTC.

CDR3 DNA sequence: TGTGCCAGCAGTTTTCCGGGCCGACCTGGGCCCAAATCCTACGAGCAGTACTTC. Amino acid sequence: CASSFPGRPGPKSYEQYF. This rearrangement joins TRBV28 to TRBJ2-7; D is undetermined. CDR3 length: 18 amino acids. V was cut by 3 bases and J by 1 base, with 22 bases left in between. CDR1 and CDR2 (germline): MDHEN, SYDVKM.

The genes are TRBV12-5 and TRBJ2-7; no definite D call. This CDR3 contains 12 residues. The germline V gene has CDR1 LGHNT and CDR2 FRNRAP. With 1 base removed from V and 6 bases from J, the gap between germline ends came to 7 bases. CDR3 sequence reads: CASGLGWGEQYF. CDR3 DNA: TGTGCTAGTGGTTTGGGATGGGGCGAGCAGTACTTC.

The rearrangement uses TRBV10-3 and TRBJ2-3; 10 bases are shared with TRBD2. Germline lookup yields CDR1 ENHRY and CDR2 SYGVKD. V was pared by 3 bases and J by 5 bases, with 8 bases of the junction left unmatched. This CDR3 comprises 16 residues. CDR3 in DNA: TGTGCCATCAGTGAAGGGCTAGCGGGAGAGGGAGATACGCAGTATTTT. This translates into CAISEGLAGEGDTQYF.

With respect to this clone: The germline gene is not matched at one end of the junction; a read error may be the cause. The chain recombines TRBV28 with TRBJ2-1, with D perhaps given as TRBD1 or TRBD2 (5 bases each). The CDR3 totals 11 residues. Germline V gene lookup returns CDR1 MDHEN and CDR2 SYDVKM. The CDR3 DNA follows: TGCGGGACCATGGAGTACAATGAGCAGTTCTTC. Protein: CGTMEYNEQFF.

The chain links TRBV28 to TRBJ2-3, with TRBD2 identical over 11 bases. The CDR3 extends over 16 amino acids. With 5 bases clipped from V and 5 bases from J, the junction kept 9 bases outside the gene matches. From germline, CDR1 is MDHEN and CDR2 SYDVKM. The CDR3 nucleotides read TGTGCCAGCAGTCTCACTAGCGGGAGAGGGGAAGATACGCAGTATTTT. Its protein product is CASSLTSGRGEDTQYF. Drawing the rest from reference TRBV28 and TRBJ2-3, the complete variable domain is DVKVTQSSRYLVKRTGEKVFLECVQDMDHENMFWYRQDPGLGLRLIYFSYDVKMKEKGDIPEGYSVSREKKERFSLILESASTNQTSMYLCASSLTSGRGEDTQYFGPGTRLTVL.

In DNA, the CDR3 is TGTGCCAGCAGCACAGTTGGACATCTTAGCAATCAGCCCCAGCATTTT. Residues: CASSTVGHLSNQPQHF. The rearrangement joins TRBV13 to TRBJ1-5; D may be TRBD1 (5 bases). The V end was cut by 5 bases, the J end by 0 bases, with 14 bases between. CDR3 length: 16 amino acids. Germline V gene sequence: CDR1 PRHDT, CDR2 FYEKMQ (reference sequence).

This chain joins TRBV11-2 and TRBJ2-1; D is perhaps TRBD1 or TRBD2 (5 bases each). The germline CDR1 and CDR2 sequences are SGHAT and FQNNGV. The V end lost 10 bases, the J end lost 8 bases, and 12 bases lay between the germline ends. The CDR3 is 11 amino acids. The CDR3 spells CATGAGDEQFF. CDR3 coding DNA: TGTGCCACCGGGGCAGGCGATGAGCAGTTCTTC.

The chain is built from TRBV27 and TRBJ2-1; TRBD2 agrees at 8 bases. V gave up 2 bases and J gave up 0 bases; unmatched junction bases: 6. Germline-derived CDR1 and CDR2 are MNHEY and SMNVEV (reference sequence). The CDR3 covers 17 residues. CDR3 DNA: TGTGCCAGCAGTTTAGATAGCGGGATATTCTCCTACAATGAGCAGTTCTTC. Translation: CASSLDSGIFSYNEQFF.

The V gene is TRBV28, the J gene TRBJ2-7; either TRBD1 or TRBD2 may supply D (6 bases each). Germline V CDR1 and CDR2: MDHEN, SYDVKM. This CDR3 comprises 14 residues. The V end was cut by 3 bases, the J end by 6 bases, with 15 bases between. CDR3 sequence (DNA): TGTGCCAGCAGTTTTGCCGGAGGGGGAGGCGAGCAGTACTTC. Translated: CASSFAGGGGEQYF.

The chain has TRBV9 and TRBJ2-7; TRBD1 or TRBD2 may be the D gene (6 bases each). CDR1 is SGDLS and CDR2 is YYNGEE in the germline V gene. Trimming shortened V by 4 bases and J by 6 bases, and 20 bases separated the two germline ends. The CDR3 runs 15 residues. CDR3 sequence reads: CASSSPTGGMGEQYF. In DNA, the CDR3 is TGTGCCAGCAGCTCCCCGACCGGGGGCATGGGCGAGCAGTACTTC.

CDR3 in DNA: TGTGCCAGCAGTTACTCTCCTGAACCCTCCTACAATGAGCAGTTCTTC. Residues: CASSYSPEPSYNEQFF. The chain joins TRBV6-5 to TRBJ2-1; D remains unclear. The CDR3 has 16 residues. Germline V gene data show CDR1 as MNHEY and CDR2 as SVGAGI. The V end lost 0 bases, the J end lost 0 bases, and 9 bases lay between the germline ends.

The chain joins TRBV5-1 to TRBJ2-7, with D perhaps matching TRBD1 (6 bases). Germline values: CDR1 SGHRS, CDR2 YFSETQ. V was pared by 4 bases and J by 3 bases, with 20 bases between. The CDR3 spans 16 residues. DNA of the CDR3: TGCGCCAGCAGCAGCACAATATTGGACAGAAACTACGAGCAGTACTTC. It is translated as CASSSTILDRNYEQYF.

This clone was counted between two and nine times. The CDR3 sequence: CASSDTHYTEAFF. The DNA of the CDR3 is TGTGCCAGCAGCGATACCCATTACACTGAAGCTTTCTTT. V gene TRBV7-9 combines with J gene TRBJ1-1; no firm D call. This CDR3 region has 13 residues. Germline-derived CDR1 and CDR2 are SEHNR and FQNEAQ (reference sequence). Trimming cost V 5 bases and J 3 bases, with 10 bases left between them.

The chain recombines TRBV6-6 with TRBJ2-5; no definite D call. The germline V gene has CDR1 MNHNY and CDR2 SVGAGI (reference sequence). The V end was cut by 0 bases, the J end by 2 bases, with 13 bases between. CDR3 length: 16 residues. DNA for the CDR3: TGTGCCAGCAGTTACTCGTTTTTTAGCCCACAAGAGACCCAGTACTTC. Its translation: CASSYSFFSPQETQYF.

V and J are TRBV7-3 and TRBJ2-1; D remains unclear. V gave up 3 bases and J gave up 3 bases, with 9 bases separating them. Germline V gene data show CDR1 as SGHTA and CDR2 as FQGTGA. The CDR3 runs to 14 residues. CDR3 region: CASSLYGGYNEQFF. Here the CDR3 DNA reads TGTGCCAGCAGCTTGTATGGTGGCTACAATGAGCAGTTCTTC.

The V call is TRBV7-9, the J call TRBJ2-6, with D perhaps TRBD1 (6 bases). The CDR3 extends over 17 amino acids. Trimming cost V 3 bases and J 0 bases, with 12 bases left between them. Germline-derived CDR1 and CDR2 are SEHNR and FQNEAQ (reference sequence). The CDR3 sequence is CASSFPGASSGANVLTF. The CDR3 DNA reads as TGTGCCAGCAGCTTTCCAGGGGCGAGCTCTGGGGCCAACGTCCTGACTTTC. Full variable domain (rest looked up from reference TRBV7-9 and TRBJ2-6): DTGVSQNPRHKITKRGQNVTFRCDPISEHNRLYWYRQTLGQGPEFLTYFQNEAQLEKSRLLSDRFSAERPKGSFSTLEIQRTEQGDSAMYLCASSFPGASSGANVLTFGAGSRLTVL.

The sample holds a few counts of this clone. The rearrangement joins TRBV4-1 to TRBJ2-1; D is uncertain. Germline V gene sequence: CDR1 MGHRA, CDR2 YSYEKL. Between the trimmed V and J ends, which lost 4 bases and 7 bases, there was a span of 8 bases. There are 12 residues in the CDR3. The CDR3 region has the DNA TGCGCCAGCAGCCTGAGTAGGAATGAGCAGTTCTTC. Translated, it gives CASSLSRNEQFF.

The rearrangement uses TRBV18 and TRBJ2-1; D not certain. Trimming pared 0 bases from V and 5 bases from J, leaving 14 bases between. The germline V gene has CDR1 KGHSH and CDR2 LQKENI. This CDR3 spans 16 amino acids. The CDR3 loop reads CASSPPGSYLDNEQFF. The CDR3 DNA reads as TGTGCCAGCTCACCACCGGGTAGTTACTTAGACAATGAGCAGTTCTTC.

The chain links TRBV15 to TRBJ2-1; TRBD2 matches 14 bases. Per germline, CDR1 LNHNV and CDR2 YYDKDF (reference sequence). The V segment lost 5 bases and the J segment 0 bases; nucleotides outside the gene matches: 6. The CDR3 runs 18 residues. Written as DNA, the CDR3 is TGTGCCACCAGCTTGGGACTAGCGGGAGAAACCTCCTACAATGAGCAGTTCTTC. This translates into CATSLGLAGETSYNEQFF. Full variable domain (outside the CDR3, taken from reference TRBV15 and TRBJ2-1): DAMVIQNPRYQVTQFGKPVTLSCSQTLNHNVMYWYQQKSSQAPKLLFHYYDKDFNNEADTPDNFQSRRPNTSFCFLDIRSPGLGDTAMYLCATSLGLAGETSYNEQFFGPGTRLTVL.

This clone was found once. The gene calls are TRBV7-8 and TRBJ2-7, with 9 bases lining up with TRBD1. J gave up 5 bases and V 3 bases, and 5 bases lay outside the gene matches. The CDR3 is made up of 14 amino acids. The germline V gene has CDR1 SGHVS and CDR2 FQNEAQ. The CDR3: CASSFGQGTHEQYF. As DNA, the CDR3 is TGTGCCAGCAGCTTCGGACAGGGGACCCACGAGCAGTACTTC.

The V and J genes are TRBV2 and TRBJ2-7, with D unresolved. The CDR3 is 12 residues long. CDR1 and CDR2 from the germline V gene are SNHLY and FYNNEI. Trimming stripped 5 bases from V and 5 bases from J, with 10 bases between. The CDR3 protein is CASSPDMNEQYF. The CDR3, as DNA: TGTGCCAGCAGTCCGGATATGAACGAGCAGTACTTC.